This T cell receptor (beta chain) was documented in a study of T-cell memory formation after mild COVID-19. Overall study: The study found TCR clusters largely donor specific. Whole-study results and caveats: Mainly in CM and EM were contracting CD4+ clones; CD8+ were in EMRA. Researchers found some responding clones in pre-infection memory, a sign that cross-reactive memory joined.

One entry per CDR3 protein results from TCRdb running MiXCR on the 5' RACE reads. The data show approximately 400,000 distinct CDR3 sequences, with roughly a quarter seen just once and roughly 8.7% held by the top ten. This clonotype was seen many times. The antigen remains undetermined. There are 15 residues in the CDR3. Germline CDR1 and CDR2: SGHDT and YYEEEE. J was trimmed by 2 bases and V by 0 bases; bases with no gene match: 0. This rearrangement joins TRBV5-6 to TRBJ2-7, with 12 bases that match TRBD2. This receptor was taken from an adult woman who had mild COVID-19 (a few samples of this study predate the infection). Cell type and time point are not known. The specimen was PBMCs or a T cell subset sorted from them (not recorded which). The CDR3 is CASSLGLAGAYEQYF. The DNA of the CDR3 is TGTGCCAGCAGCTTGGGACTAGCGGGGGCCTACGAGCAGTACTTC.